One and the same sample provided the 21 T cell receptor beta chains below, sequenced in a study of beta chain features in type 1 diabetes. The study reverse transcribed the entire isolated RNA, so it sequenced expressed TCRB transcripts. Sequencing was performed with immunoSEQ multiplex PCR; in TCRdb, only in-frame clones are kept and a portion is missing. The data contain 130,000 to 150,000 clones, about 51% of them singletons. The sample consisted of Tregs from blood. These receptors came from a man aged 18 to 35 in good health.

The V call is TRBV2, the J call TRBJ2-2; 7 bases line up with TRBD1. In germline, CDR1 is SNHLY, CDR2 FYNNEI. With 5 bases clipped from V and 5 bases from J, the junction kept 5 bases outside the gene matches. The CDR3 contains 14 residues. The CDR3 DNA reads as TGTGCCAGCAGTAATCACAGGGGAACCGGGGAGCTGTTTTTT. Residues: CASSNHRGTGELFF.

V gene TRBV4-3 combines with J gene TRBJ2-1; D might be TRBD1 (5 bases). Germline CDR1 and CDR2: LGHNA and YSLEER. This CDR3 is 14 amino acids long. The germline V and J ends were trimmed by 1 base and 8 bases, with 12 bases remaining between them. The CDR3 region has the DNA TGCGCCAGCAGCCAAGGCCAGGGCATCGATGAGCAGTTCTTC. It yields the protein CASSQGQGIDEQFF.

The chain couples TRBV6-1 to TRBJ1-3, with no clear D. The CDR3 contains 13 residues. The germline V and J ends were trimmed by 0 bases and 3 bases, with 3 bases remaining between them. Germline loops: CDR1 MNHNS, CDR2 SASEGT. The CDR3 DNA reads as TGTGCCAGCAGTGAAGCGCGTGGAAACACCATATATTTT. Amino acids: CASSEARGNTIYF.

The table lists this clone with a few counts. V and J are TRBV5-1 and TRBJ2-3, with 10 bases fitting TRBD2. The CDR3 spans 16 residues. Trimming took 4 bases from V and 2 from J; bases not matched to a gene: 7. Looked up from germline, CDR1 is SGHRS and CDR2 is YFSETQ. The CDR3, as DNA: TGCGCCAGCAGCCGATTTCTAGCGGGGGCCACAGATACGCAGTATTTT. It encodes CASSRFLAGATDTQYF.

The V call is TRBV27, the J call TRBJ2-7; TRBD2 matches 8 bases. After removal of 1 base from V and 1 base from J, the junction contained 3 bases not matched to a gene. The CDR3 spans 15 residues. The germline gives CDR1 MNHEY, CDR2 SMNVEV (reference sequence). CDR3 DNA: TGTGCCAGCAGTTTATTAGCGGGGATATCCTACGAGCAGTACTTC. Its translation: CASSLLAGISYEQYF.

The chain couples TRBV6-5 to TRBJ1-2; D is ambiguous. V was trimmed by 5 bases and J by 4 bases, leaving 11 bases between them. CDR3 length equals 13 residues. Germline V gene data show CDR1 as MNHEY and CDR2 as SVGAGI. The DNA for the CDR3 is TGTGCCAGCAGTCTACAACGGGGCTATGGCTACACCTTC. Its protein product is CASSLQRGYGYTF.

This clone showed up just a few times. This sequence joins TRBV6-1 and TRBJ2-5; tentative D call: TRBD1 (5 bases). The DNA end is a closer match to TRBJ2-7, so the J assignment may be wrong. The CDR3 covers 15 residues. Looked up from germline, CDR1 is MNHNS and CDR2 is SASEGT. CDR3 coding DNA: TGTGCCAGCAGTGGGTCCACAGGTGTCCCGAACGAGCAGTACTTC. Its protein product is CASSGSTGVPNEQYF.

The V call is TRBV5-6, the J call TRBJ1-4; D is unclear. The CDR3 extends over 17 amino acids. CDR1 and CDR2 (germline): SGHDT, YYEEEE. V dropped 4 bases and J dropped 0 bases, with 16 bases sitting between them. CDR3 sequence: CASSSIGDTATNEKLFF. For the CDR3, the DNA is TGTGCCAGCAGCAGCATTGGCGACACCGCAACTAATGAAAAACTGTTTTTT.

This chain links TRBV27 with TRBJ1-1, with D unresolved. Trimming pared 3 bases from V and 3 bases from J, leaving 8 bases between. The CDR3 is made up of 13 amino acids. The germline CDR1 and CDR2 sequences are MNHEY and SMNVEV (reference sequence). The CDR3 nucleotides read TGTGCCAGCAGTTTTGCAGGTGACACTGAAGCTTTCTTT. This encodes CASSFAGDTEAFF.

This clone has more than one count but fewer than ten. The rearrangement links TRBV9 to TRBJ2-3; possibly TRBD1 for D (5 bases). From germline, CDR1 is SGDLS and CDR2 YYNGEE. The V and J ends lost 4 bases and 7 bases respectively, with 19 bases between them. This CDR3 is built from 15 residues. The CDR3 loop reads CASSLSESSGNTQYF. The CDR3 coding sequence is TGTGCCAGCAGCCTGTCCGAGTCCTCAGGGAATACGCAGTATTTT.

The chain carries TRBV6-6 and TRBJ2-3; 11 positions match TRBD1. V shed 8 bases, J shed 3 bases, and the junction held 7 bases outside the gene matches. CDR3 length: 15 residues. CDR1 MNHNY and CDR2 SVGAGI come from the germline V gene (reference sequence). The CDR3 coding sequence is TGTGCCAGCCTGCGGGACAGGGGGTTTACAGATACGCAGTATTTT. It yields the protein CASLRDRGFTDTQYF.

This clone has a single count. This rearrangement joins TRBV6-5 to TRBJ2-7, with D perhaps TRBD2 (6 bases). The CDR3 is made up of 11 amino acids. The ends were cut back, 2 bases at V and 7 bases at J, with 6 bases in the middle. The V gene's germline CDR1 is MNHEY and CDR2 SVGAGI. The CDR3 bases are TGTGCCAGCAGTTACGGGGGGGAGCAGTACTTC. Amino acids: CASSYGGEQYF.

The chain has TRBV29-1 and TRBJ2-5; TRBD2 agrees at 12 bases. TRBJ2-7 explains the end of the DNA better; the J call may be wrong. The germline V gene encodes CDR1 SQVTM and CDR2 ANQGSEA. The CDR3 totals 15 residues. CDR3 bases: TGCAGCGTTGAAGCCGGACTAGCGGGATTCCACGAGCAGTACTTC. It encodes CSVEAGLAGFHEQYF.

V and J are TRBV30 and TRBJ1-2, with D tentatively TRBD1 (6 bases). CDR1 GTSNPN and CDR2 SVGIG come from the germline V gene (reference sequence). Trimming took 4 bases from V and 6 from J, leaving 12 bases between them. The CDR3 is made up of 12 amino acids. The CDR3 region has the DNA TGTGCCTGGATTGGTGGGGGCCATGGCTACACCTTC. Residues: CAWIGGGHGYTF.

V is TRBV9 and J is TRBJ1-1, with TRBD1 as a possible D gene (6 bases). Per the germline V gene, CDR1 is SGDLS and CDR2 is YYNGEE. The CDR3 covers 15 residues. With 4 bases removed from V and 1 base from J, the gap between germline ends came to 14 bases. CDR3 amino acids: CASSTKTGTNTEAFF. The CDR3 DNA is TGTGCCAGCAGCACCAAGACAGGTACGAACACTGAAGCTTTCTTT.

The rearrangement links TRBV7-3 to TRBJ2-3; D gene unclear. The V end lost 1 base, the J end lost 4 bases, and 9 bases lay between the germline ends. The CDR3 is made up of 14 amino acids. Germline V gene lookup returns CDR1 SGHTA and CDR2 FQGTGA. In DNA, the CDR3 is TGTGCCAGCAGCTTAATCCCTTTTGCAGATACGCAGTATTTT. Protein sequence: CASSLIPFADTQYF.

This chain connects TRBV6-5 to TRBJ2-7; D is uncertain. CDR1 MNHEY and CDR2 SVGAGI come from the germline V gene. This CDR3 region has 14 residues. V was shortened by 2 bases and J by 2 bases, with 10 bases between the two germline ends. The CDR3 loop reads CASSYVAGAYEQYF. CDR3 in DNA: TGTGCCAGCAGTTACGTAGCTGGTGCCTACGAGCAGTACTTC.

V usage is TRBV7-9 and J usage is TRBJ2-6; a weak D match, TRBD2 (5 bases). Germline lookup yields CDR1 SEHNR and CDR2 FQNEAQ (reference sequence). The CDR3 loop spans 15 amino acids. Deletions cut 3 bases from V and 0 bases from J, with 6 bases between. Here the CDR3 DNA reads TGTGCCAGCAGCTTCGGGATCTCTGGGGCCAACGTCCTGACTTTC. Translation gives CASSFGISGANVLTF.

The CDR3 DNA is TGTGCCAGCAGCCTCGGGACAGGGGGTCTCAGCACTGAAGCTTTCTTT. Protein sequence: CASSLGTGGLSTEAFF. This rearrangement joins TRBV4-2 to TRBJ1-1; 11 bases match TRBD1. Germline V gene sequence: CDR1 LGHNA, CDR2 YNFKEQ. This CDR3 has 16 amino acids. V lost 4 bases, J lost 4 bases, and 8 bases stayed unmatched.

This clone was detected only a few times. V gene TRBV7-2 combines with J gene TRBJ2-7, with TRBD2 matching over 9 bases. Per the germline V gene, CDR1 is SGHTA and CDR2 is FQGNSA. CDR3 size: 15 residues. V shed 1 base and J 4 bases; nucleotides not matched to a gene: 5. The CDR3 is CASSLGGGRAYEQYF. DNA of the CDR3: TGTGCCAGCAGCTTAGGGGGCGGGAGGGCGTACGAGCAGTACTTC. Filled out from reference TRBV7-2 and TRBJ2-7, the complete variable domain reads GAGVSQSPSNKVTEKGKDVELRCDPISGHTALYWYRQSLGQGLEFLIYFQGNSAPDKSGLPSDRFSAERTGGSVSTLTIQRTQQEDSAVYLCASSLGGGRAYEQYFGPGTRLTVT.

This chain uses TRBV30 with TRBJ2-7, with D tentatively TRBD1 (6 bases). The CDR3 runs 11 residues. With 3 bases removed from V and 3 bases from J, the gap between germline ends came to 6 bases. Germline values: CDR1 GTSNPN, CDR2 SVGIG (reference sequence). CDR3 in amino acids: CAWRDSYEQYF. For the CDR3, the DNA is TGTGCCTGGAGGGACAGCTACGAGCAGTACTTC.